Following are 23 T cell receptor beta chains from one sample sequenced in a study of cytomegalovirus exposure and HLA in healthy donors. PCR involved 60 Vbeta and 13 Jbeta primers. The protocol was immunoSEQ multiplex PCR, while the TCRdb copy is restricted to in-frame clones and leaves out a portion. This table has approximately 110,000 clones, over 60% appearing once. The sequencing input was PBMCs. The origin of the receptors is a woman under 40 in good health and CMV-seronegative.

J is TRBJ2-7 and V is TRBV28; 8 bases fit TRBD1. In germline, CDR1 is MDHEN, CDR2 SYDVKM. This CDR3 contains 12 residues. V was clipped by 6 bases and J by 6 bases; unmatched bases: 4. The CDR3 spells CASRTGVREQYF. The CDR3 DNA is TGTGCCAGCAGGACAGGGGTTCGCGAGCAGTACTTC.

The chain has TRBV5-1 and TRBJ2-5, with D possibly matching TRBD2 (6 bases). Looked up from germline, CDR1 is SGHRS and CDR2 is YFSETQ. Between the trimmed V and J ends, which lost 7 bases and 1 base, there was a span of 14 bases. The CDR3 has 14 residues. Here the CDR3 reads CASASGSIQETQYF. The CDR3, as DNA: TGCGCCAGCGCTTCCGGGAGTATCCAAGAGACCCAGTACTTC.

This clone was observed a few times. The chain joins TRBV11-2 to TRBJ1-4; D remains ambiguous. CDR1 is SGHAT and CDR2 is FQNNGV in the germline V gene. V lost 1 base to trimming and J lost 4 bases, with 13 bases between them. CDR3 length equals 16 residues. The CDR3 reads CASSLGVRQSNEKLFF. DNA of the CDR3: TGTGCCAGCAGCTTAGGGGTGAGGCAGAGTAATGAAAAACTGTTTTTT.

The genes are TRBV27 and TRBJ1-2; D call uncertain. Trimming cost V 4 bases and J 2 bases, with 8 bases left between them. This CDR3 is 13 amino acids long. From germline, CDR1 is MNHEY and CDR2 SMNVEV (reference sequence). The CDR3 DNA is TGTGCCAGCAGTTACAGTGCGAACTATGGCTACACCTTC. This sequence encodes CASSYSANYGYTF.

In this sample, this clone turned up a few times. The V gene is TRBV6-1, the J gene TRBJ2-7, with D unclear. V was cut by 3 bases and J by 1 base, with 16 bases left in between. Germline V gene sequence: CDR1 MNHNS, CDR2 SASEGT. There are 16 residues in the CDR3. Here the CDR3 DNA reads TGTGCCAGCAGTGATGCCTTAACTCGGAGATCCTACGAGCAGTACTTC. Its translation is CASSDALTRRSYEQYF.

This clone was seen more than once but under ten times. The chain has TRBV28 and TRBJ1-2; TRBD1 aligns across 12 bases. Trimming took 6 bases from V and 4 from J; bases not matched to a gene: 12. From germline, CDR1 is MDHEN and CDR2 SYDVKM. This CDR3 is 17 amino acids long. The CDR3 is CASRDAGTGGSGYGYTF. CDR3 coding DNA: TGTGCCAGCAGGGACGCCGGGACAGGGGGCTCCGGCTATGGCTACACCTTC.

This clone showed up just a few times. V gene TRBV28 combines with J gene TRBJ1-1; no reliable D call. Trimming took 3 bases from V and 0 from J, leaving 14 bases between them. Looked up from germline, CDR1 is MDHEN and CDR2 is SYDVKM. CDR3 length equals 16 residues. The CDR3: CASSLGLGLLNTEAFF. In DNA, the CDR3 is TGTGCCAGCAGTTTGGGCCTAGGACTCTTGAACACTGAAGCTTTCTTT.

The sample holds a few counts of this clone. The genes are TRBV2 and TRBJ1-2; 10 nucleotides match TRBD1. The ends lost 4 bases at V and 6 bases at J; junction bases unmatched: 8. Germline assignment: CDR1 SNHLY and CDR2 FYNNEI. The CDR3 sequence is 15 residues long. The CDR3 DNA follows: TGTGCCAGCAGTGGAGGGACAGGGGACGGGGATGGCTACACCTTC. Amino acids: CASSGGTGDGDGYTF.

V usage is TRBV2 and J usage is TRBJ1-2; a possible D gene is TRBD1 (5 bases). The CDR3 sequence is 12 residues long. The V gene's germline CDR1 is SNHLY and CDR2 FYNNEI. Trimming shortened V by 6 bases and J by 1 base, and 6 bases separated the two germline ends. The CDR3 DNA sequence: TGTGCCAGCAGCGACAGTAACTATGGCTACACCTTC. Its protein is CASSDSNYGYTF.

This rearrangement joins TRBV27 to TRBJ2-1; 8 bases line up with TRBD2. V shed 6 bases and J 8 bases; nucleotides not matched to a gene: 12. This CDR3 spans 15 amino acids. In germline, CDR1 is MNHEY, CDR2 SMNVEV (reference sequence). DNA of the CDR3: TGTGCCAGCAGCCCCGGGACTAGACGCACGCATGAGCAGTTCTTC. Amino acid sequence: CASSPGTRRTHEQFF.

This chain uses TRBV30 with TRBJ1-1; 7 bases are shared with TRBD1. There are 14 residues in the CDR3. Per the germline V gene, CDR1 is GTSNPN and CDR2 is SVGIG (reference sequence). Trimming at V came to 5 bases and at J to 5 bases, leaving 11 bases not matched to a gene. DNA for the CDR3: TGTGCCTGGCATGATACAGGGGCATGGACTGAAGCTTTCTTT. Translation: CAWHDTGAWTEAFF.

This chain uses TRBV25-1 with TRBJ2-2; perhaps TRBD1 as D (6 bases). V gave up 5 bases and J gave up 1 base, with 14 bases separating them. The length of the CDR3 is 16 residues. Germline V lookup: CDR1 MGHDK, CDR2 SYGVNS. CDR3 nucleotides: TGTGCCAGCAGTCAGACAGGCTATCGGAACACCGGGGAGCTGTTTTTT. This translates into CASSQTGYRNTGELFF.

The rearrangement joins TRBV6-4 to TRBJ2-2, with 7 positions matching TRBD1. The CDR3 consists of 13 residues. Germline trimming cut 6 bases from V and 5 bases from J; bases unmatched to any gene: 3. CDR1 and CDR2 (germline): MRHNA, SNTAGT. CDR3 region: CASSPGGTGELFF. CDR3 coding DNA: TGTGCCAGCAGCCCAGGGGGAACCGGGGAGCTGTTTTTT.

The rearrangement joins TRBV5-1 to TRBJ2-5; D may be TRBD1 (6 bases). The CDR3 sequence is 13 residues long. The V and J ends lost 1 base and 4 bases respectively, with 8 bases between them. Germline lookup yields CDR1 SGHRS and CDR2 YFSETQ. The DNA for the CDR3 is TGCGCCAGCAGCTTGACAGGGTCAGAGACCCAGTACTTC. Translation gives CASSLTGSETQYF.

This clone appeared a few times. The chain links TRBV7-9 to TRBJ1-1; D gene ambiguous. CDR1 is SEHNR, CDR2 FQNEAQ, per germline (reference sequence). There are 13 residues in the CDR3. Deletions cut 1 base from V and 0 bases from J, with 3 bases between. The CDR3 sequence: CASSLDMNTEAFF. CDR3 bases: TGTGCCAGCAGCTTAGATATGAACACTGAAGCTTTCTTT.

J is TRBJ2-5 and V is TRBV1; the table's D call of TRBD2 was not tested on the DNA. The tail of the sequence fits TRBJ2-7 better, so the J call may be wrong. TRBV1 is a pseudogene. The CDR3 runs to 15 residues. The CDR3 DNA follows: TGCACCAGCAGCCAAGATGTCGGACTAGCGGACGAGCAGTACTTC. Residues: CTSSQDVGLADEQYF.

The table lists this clone with a count of one. The chain combines TRBV19 with TRBJ2-7; D may be TRBD1 (6 bases). The CDR3 covers 13 residues. The germline V and J ends were trimmed by 1 base and 4 bases, with 8 bases remaining between them. Germline V gene data show CDR1 as LNHDA and CDR2 as SQIVND (reference sequence). CDR3 sequence: CASSIARGYEQYF. CDR3 DNA sequence: TGTGCCAGTAGTATAGCCAGGGGTTACGAGCAGTACTTC.

The J gene is TRBJ1-1, the V gene TRBV28; 8 bases are shared with TRBD1. Germline assignment: CDR1 MDHEN and CDR2 SYDVKM. V lost 6 bases and J lost 4; bases outside the gene matches: 10. The CDR3 spans 15 residues. The CDR3 sequence is CASSPAGGDSTEAFF. DNA of the CDR3: TGTGCCAGCAGCCCCGCAGGGGGCGACAGCACTGAAGCTTTCTTT.

The V gene is TRBV6-1, the J gene TRBJ2-4, with TRBD2 identical over 7 bases. The germline CDR1 and CDR2 sequences are MNHNS and SASEGT. This CDR3 has 17 amino acids. Unmatched junction bases numbered 14, after V lost 4 bases and J lost 5 bases. CDR3 bases: TGTGCCAGCAGTGGGTCGAGGTGGGCTAGCGGACAAAACATTCAGTACTTC. Translated: CASSGSRWASGQNIQYF.

J is TRBJ1-1 and V is TRBV7-9, with 7 bases that match TRBD1. The germline V gene has CDR1 SEHNR and CDR2 FQNEAQ (reference sequence). With 5 bases clipped from V and 7 bases from J, the junction kept 4 bases outside the gene matches. The CDR3 totals 12 residues. CDR3 protein: CASSRRDSEAFF. The CDR3 region has the DNA TGTGCCAGCAGCCGCAGGGACAGTGAAGCTTTCTTT.

The rearrangement joins TRBV7-9 to TRBJ1-1; maybe TRBD1 (5 bases). Germline V CDR1 and CDR2: SEHNR, FQNEAQ (reference sequence). Trimming took off 0 bases at V and 6 bases at J, with 14 bases between the two ends. The CDR3 extends over 15 amino acids. DNA of the CDR3: TGTGCCAGCAGCTTAGCACAGGCCCTCGACGCTGAAGCTTTCTTT. Protein sequence: CASSLAQALDAEAFF.

This clone showed up just a few times. J is TRBJ2-2 and V is TRBV9; 9 nucleotides line up with TRBD2. Germline CDR1 SGDLS, CDR2 YYNGEE. Losses at the gene ends were 0 bases for V and 7 bases for J; bases not matched to a gene: 4. This CDR3 spans 15 amino acids. CDR3 region: CASSVGASGIGELFF. The DNA for the CDR3 is TGTGCCAGCAGCGTAGGGGCTAGCGGGATCGGGGAGCTGTTTTTT.

This sequence joins TRBV5-4 and TRBJ1-1; TRBD1 might be the D (5 bases). The germline CDR1 and CDR2 sequences are SGHNT and YYREEE (reference sequence). The CDR3 sequence is 15 residues long. V was clipped by 4 bases and J by 0 bases, with 13 bases between them. CDR3 nucleotide sequence: TGTGCCAGCAGCCAATGGGCAGGGATGAACACTGAAGCTTTCTTT. Translated: CASSQWAGMNTEAFF.